These 18 T cell receptor beta chains share one sample of origin, sequenced in a study of T cell repertoires in cytomegalovirus infection. TCRdb itself ran the reads through MiXCR, one entry per CDR3 protein. The sample lists about 150,000 distinct CDR3 sequences; around 22% were seen once. Material: PBMCs. The receptors shown here come from a human donor in good health (CMV status not recorded). Some clones in this sample may be carry-over from other donors' samples.

The V gene is TRBV20-1, the J gene TRBJ1-1; TRBD1 might be the D (5 bases). This CDR3 contains 14 residues. V lost 2 bases and J 11 bases, leaving 21 bases between the germline ends. CDR1 is DFQATT, CDR2 SNEGSKA, per germline (reference sequence). CDR3 sequence (DNA): TGCAGTGCTAGAAGGGGAGCGACATTGGAGCGGGCTTTCTTT. It is translated as CSARRGATLERAFF.

The V and J genes are TRBV20-1 and TRBJ2-7; D is undetermined. This CDR3 region has 15 residues. Between the trimmed V and J ends, which lost 3 bases and 4 bases, there was a span of 19 bases. The V gene's germline CDR1 is DFQATT and CDR2 SNEGSKA (reference sequence). The CDR3 is CSASSDDHSGYEQYF. The CDR3 bases are TGCAGTGCTAGTTCTGATGACCATTCGGGTTACGAGCAGTACTTC.

This clonotype was counted at least ten times. The V and J genes are TRBV7-9 and TRBJ1-1; TRBD1 might be the D (5 bases). This CDR3 has 13 amino acids. CDR1 and CDR2 (germline): SEHNR, FQNEAQ (reference sequence). V lost 5 bases and J lost 3, with 10 bases in between. DNA for the CDR3: TGTGCCAGCAGCCTCAGAGGGGACACTGAAGCTTTCTTT. Protein product: CASSLRGDTEAFF.

CDR3 in amino acids: CASSLAGGHYNSPLHF. Here the CDR3 DNA reads TGTGCCAGCAGCTTAGCAGGGGGCCACTATAATTCACCCCTCCACTTT. The V gene is TRBV7-9, the J gene TRBJ1-6; 7 bases agree with TRBD1. Germline V gene data show CDR1 as SEHNR and CDR2 as FQNEAQ (reference sequence). The CDR3 has 16 residues. The V and J ends lost 0 bases and 3 bases, in that order; junction bases with no gene match: 2.

J is TRBJ1-2 and V is TRBV29-1; tentative D call: TRBD1 (5 bases). The CDR3 length is 13 residues. V dropped 7 bases and J dropped 8 bases, with 20 bases sitting between them. In germline, CDR1 is SQVTM, CDR2 ANQGSEA. In DNA form, the CDR3 reads TGCAGCGCCCCCGAGGTGGGGCTTGGGGGCTACACCTTC. Translated: CSAPEVGLGGYTF.

This clonotype appeared once. V gene TRBV9 combines with J gene TRBJ2-7; D is unclear. CDR1 is SGDLS, CDR2 YYNGEE, per germline. V shed 0 bases and J shed 7 bases, with 14 bases lying between them. CDR3 length: 14 residues. DNA for the CDR3: TGTGCCAGCAGCGTAGATCAGTGGGCCGGGGAGCAGTACTTC. Its translation is CASSVDQWAGEQYF.

This chain uses TRBV20-1 with TRBJ2-7; D not certain. Per germline, CDR1 DFQATT and CDR2 SNEGSKA (reference sequence). The CDR3 runs 15 residues. Trimming took off 3 bases at V and 5 bases at J, with 20 bases between the two ends. Here the CDR3 reads CSARNLPDGPHEQYF. DNA of the CDR3: TGCAGTGCTAGGAACCTCCCCGACGGACCCCACGAGCAGTACTTC.

A few counts support this clonotype. The rearrangement joins TRBV7-9 to TRBJ1-1, with 9 bases fitting TRBD1. Trimming cost V 2 bases and J 0 bases; bases outside gene matches: 10. Germline lookup yields CDR1 SEHNR and CDR2 FQNEAQ (reference sequence). The length of the CDR3 is 18 residues. CDR3 protein: CASSLKDGTGLLNTEAFF. CDR3 DNA sequence: TGTGCCAGCAGCTTAAAAGACGGGACAGGGCTGTTGAACACTGAAGCTTTCTTT.

This rearrangement joins TRBV7-9 to TRBJ1-5; D remains unclear. Germline-derived CDR1 and CDR2 are SEHNR and FQNEAQ (reference sequence). The CDR3 totals 13 residues. V was cut by 3 bases and J by 5 bases, with 8 bases left in between. The DNA of the CDR3 is TGTGCCAGCAGCTTGAATGGGGATCAGCCCCAGCATTTT. It codes for CASSLNGDQPQHF.

J is TRBJ1-1 and V is TRBV28, with 9 bases identical to TRBD1. The CDR3 runs 15 residues. With V trimmed by 6 bases and J by 11 bases, 16 bases remained unmatched. The V gene's germline CDR1 is MDHEN and CDR2 SYDVKM. The DNA for the CDR3 is TGTGCCAGCAGAGACCGGGACAGGGCTGGGGTGGAGGCTTTCTTT. It yields the protein CASRDRDRAGVEAFF.

This clonotype has a handful of counts. The chain has TRBV7-3 and TRBJ2-3, with D possibly TRBD2 on 5 matching bases. This CDR3 is built from 15 residues. CDR1 SGHTA and CDR2 FQGTGA come from the germline V gene. The V end lost 4 bases, the J end lost 4 bases, and 15 bases lay between the germline ends. The CDR3 DNA reads as TGTGCCAGCAGCTCGACCCTAGGGAGCGCAGATACGCAGTATTTT. Translating gives CASSSTLGSADTQYF.

This clonotype was seen a handful of times. The CDR3 reads CASSLAWGQPTGTTNEKLFF. The DNA for the CDR3 is TGTGCCAGCAGTTTAGCGTGGGGACAGCCAACCGGAACAACTAATGAAAAACTGTTTTTT. The chain uses TRBV12-3 or TRBV12-4 and TRBJ1-4, with TRBD1 matching over 7 bases. Unmatched junction bases numbered 13, after V lost 0 bases and J lost 0 bases. This CDR3 has 20 amino acids.

Many counts were recorded for this clonotype. The rearrangement uses TRBV13 and TRBJ2-7; 12 bases are a match to TRBD2. V dropped 5 bases and J dropped 6; count of bases not matched to a gene: 5. The length of the CDR3 is 14 residues. Germline lookup yields CDR1 PRHDT and CDR2 FYEKMQ (reference sequence). The CDR3 DNA follows: TGTGCCAGCAGCCGACTAGCGGGGGCCCTCGAGCAGTACTTC. This translates into CASSRLAGALEQYF.

This clonotype came up a few times. This chain joins TRBV6-1 and TRBJ2-5; weak D call: TRBD1 (5 bases). The CDR3 is made up of 13 amino acids. V was cut by 7 bases and J by 7 bases, with 16 bases left in between. CDR1 MNHNS and CDR2 SASEGT come from the germline V gene. CDR3 DNA: TGTGCCAGCACATCCCCCGACAGAGGGACCCAGTACTTC. This sequence encodes CASTSPDRGTQYF.

The V call is TRBV20-1, the J call TRBJ2-3, with D uncertain. Looked up from germline, CDR1 is DFQATT and CDR2 is SNEGSKA (reference sequence). The CDR3 is 15 residues long. Between the trimmed V and J ends, which lost 1 base and 6 bases, there was a span of 17 bases. The CDR3, as DNA: TGCAGTGCTAGAGCCGGTGGCGGTTTCACGGATACGCAGTATTTT. This codes for CSARAGGGFTDTQYF.

This rearrangement joins TRBV23-1 to TRBJ2-7; 9 nucleotides match TRBD1. TRBV23-1 is an ORF, with its function uncertain. Trimming at V came to 6 bases and at J to 4 bases, leaving 7 bases not matched to a gene. CDR3 length: 14 amino acids. The CDR3 here is CASSPGDRAYEQYF. The CDR3 DNA follows: TGCGCCAGCAGCCCAGGGGACAGGGCGTACGAGCAGTACTTC.

This clonotype has a count of ten or more. V usage is TRBV28 and J usage is TRBJ1-5; perhaps TRBD1 as D (5 bases). Trimming left V 1 base short and J 7 bases short, with 8 bases between. CDR1 and CDR2 from the germline V gene are MDHEN and SYDVKM. This CDR3 comprises 13 residues. DNA for the CDR3: TGTGCCAGCAGTTTATTTGGGGCCCAGCCCCAGCATTTT. As protein: CASSLFGAQPQHF.

This clonotype came up many times. The V call is TRBV7-2, the J call TRBJ2-1, with 8 positions matching TRBD1. This CDR3 comprises 14 residues. CDR1 is SGHTA and CDR2 is FQGNSA in the germline V gene. V trimming: 4 bases; J trimming: 4 bases; junction bases outside the gene matches: 3. The CDR3: CASSSQGDYNEQFF. CDR3 DNA sequence: TGTGCCAGCAGCTCACAGGGGGATTACAATGAGCAGTTCTTC.